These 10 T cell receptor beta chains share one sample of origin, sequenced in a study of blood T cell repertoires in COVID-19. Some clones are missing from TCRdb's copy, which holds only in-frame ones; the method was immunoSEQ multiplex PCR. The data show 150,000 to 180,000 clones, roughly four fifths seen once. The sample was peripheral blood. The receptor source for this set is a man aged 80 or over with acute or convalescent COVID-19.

This CDR3 is CASSYTYEQYF. DNA of the CDR3: TGTGCCAGCAGTTATACCTACGAGCAGTACTTC. The chain uses TRBV6-2 or TRBV6-3 and TRBJ2-7; D is unclear. This CDR3 has 11 amino acids. Germline-derived CDR1 and CDR2 are MNHEY and SVGEGT. Between the trimmed V and J ends, which lost 3 bases and 2 bases, there was a span of 2 bases.

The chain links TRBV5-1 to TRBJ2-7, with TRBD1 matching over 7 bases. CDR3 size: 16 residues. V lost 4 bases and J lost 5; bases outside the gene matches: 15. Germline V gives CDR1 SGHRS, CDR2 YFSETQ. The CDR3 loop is CASSITGAKLVHEQYV. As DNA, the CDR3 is TGCGCCAGCAGCATTACAGGGGCTAAGTTAGTCCACGAGCAGTACGTC.

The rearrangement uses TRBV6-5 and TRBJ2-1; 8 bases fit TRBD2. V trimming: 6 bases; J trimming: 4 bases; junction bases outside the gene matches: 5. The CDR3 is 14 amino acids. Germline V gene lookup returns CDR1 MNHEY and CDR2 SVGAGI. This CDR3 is CASRAGARYNEQFF. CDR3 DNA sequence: TGTGCCAGCAGAGCGGGGGCCAGATACAATGAGCAGTTCTTC.

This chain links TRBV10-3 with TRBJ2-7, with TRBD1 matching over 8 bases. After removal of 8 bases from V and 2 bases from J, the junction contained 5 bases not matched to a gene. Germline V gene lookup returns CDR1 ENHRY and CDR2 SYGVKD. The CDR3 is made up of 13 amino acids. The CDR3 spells CAIGEDRAYEQYF. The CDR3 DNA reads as TGTGCCATCGGAGAGGACAGGGCCTACGAGCAGTACTTC.

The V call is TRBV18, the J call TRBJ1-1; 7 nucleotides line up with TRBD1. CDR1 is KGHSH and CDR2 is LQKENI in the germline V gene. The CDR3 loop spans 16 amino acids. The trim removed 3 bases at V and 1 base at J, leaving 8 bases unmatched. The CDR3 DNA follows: TGTGCCAGCTCACCCCGACAGGGAACTTCGAACACTGAAGCTTTCTTT. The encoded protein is CASSPRQGTSNTEAFF.

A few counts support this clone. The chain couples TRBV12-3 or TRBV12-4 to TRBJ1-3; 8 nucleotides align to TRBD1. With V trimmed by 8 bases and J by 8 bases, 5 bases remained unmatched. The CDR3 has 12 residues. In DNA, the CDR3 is TGTGCCAGCCAGGGGGCGGAGGACACCATATATTTT. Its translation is CASQGAEDTIYF.

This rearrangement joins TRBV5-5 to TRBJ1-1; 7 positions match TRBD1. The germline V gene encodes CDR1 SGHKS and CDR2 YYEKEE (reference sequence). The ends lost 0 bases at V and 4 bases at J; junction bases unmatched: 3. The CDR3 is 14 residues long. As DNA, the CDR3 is TGTGCCAGCAGCTTGGGCTCAGGGGGCACTGAAGCTTTCTTT. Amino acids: CASSLGSGGTEAFF.

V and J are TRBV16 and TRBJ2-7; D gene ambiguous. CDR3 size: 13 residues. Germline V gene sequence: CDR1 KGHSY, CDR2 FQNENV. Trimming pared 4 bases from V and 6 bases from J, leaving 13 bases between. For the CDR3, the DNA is TGTGCCAGCAGCCCCGAACAGAGCACCGAGCAGTACTTC. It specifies CASSPEQSTEQYF.

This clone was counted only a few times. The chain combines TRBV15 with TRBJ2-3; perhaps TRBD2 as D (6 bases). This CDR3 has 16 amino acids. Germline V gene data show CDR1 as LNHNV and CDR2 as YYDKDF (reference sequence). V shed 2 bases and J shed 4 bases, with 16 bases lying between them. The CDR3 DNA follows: TGTGCCACCAGCAGACTACGGTCGGGGGTTGCAGATACGCAGTATTTT. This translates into CATSRLRSGVADTQYF.

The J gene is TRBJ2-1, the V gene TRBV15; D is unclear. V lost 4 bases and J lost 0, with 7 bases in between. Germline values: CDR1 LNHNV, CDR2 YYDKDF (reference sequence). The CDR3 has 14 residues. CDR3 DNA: TGTGCCACCAGCATGGCCAGCTCCTACAATGAGCAGTTCTTC. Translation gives CATSMASSYNEQFF.